This entry lists 18 T cell receptor beta chains sequenced from one sample in a study of blood T cell repertoires in COVID-19. Profiled with immunoSEQ multiplex PCR; TCRdb holds only in-frame clones, not every one. The sample carries 220,000 or so clones, 84% recorded once. The sample was peripheral blood. The receptors derive from a man aged 25 to 45 with active or convalescent COVID-19.

The V and J genes are TRBV27 and TRBJ1-1; 12 bases map to TRBD1. Germline loops: CDR1 MNHEY, CDR2 SMNVEV (reference sequence). The CDR3 extends over 15 amino acids. Trimming removed 4 bases from V and 11 bases from J; junction bases left unmatched: 11. CDR3 sequence: CASSSAGTGGGKAFF. As DNA, the CDR3 is TGTGCCAGCAGTTCGGCCGGGACAGGGGGCGGGAAGGCTTTCTTT.

This clone has only one observation. The V and J genes are TRBV5-1 and TRBJ2-1; 8 bases agree with TRBD2. Trimming at V came to 1 base and at J to 1 base, leaving 7 bases not matched to a gene. This CDR3 is built from 17 residues. Looked up from germline, CDR1 is SGHRS and CDR2 is YFSETQ. CDR3 coding DNA: TGCGCCAGCAGCTTGCGGGATAGCGGGGTTTCCTACAATGAGCAGTTCTTC. As protein: CASSLRDSGVSYNEQFF.

V gene TRBV11-3 combines with J gene TRBJ1-3; D unclear. Germline CDR1 SGHNT, CDR2 YENEEA. With 5 bases removed from V and 0 bases from J, the gap between germline ends came to 5 bases. This CDR3 is built from 13 residues. DNA of the CDR3: TGTGCCAGCAGCCCATCCTCTGGAAACACCATATATTTT. Translating it yields CASSPSSGNTIYF.

The CDR3 coding sequence is TGTGCCAGTAGTGACGACAGGGGGCAGGGGCCCCAGCATTTT. Amino acid sequence: CASSDDRGQGPQHF. The chain employs TRBV19 and TRBJ1-5, with 10 bases fitting TRBD1. The CDR3 extends over 14 amino acids. With 5 bases clipped from V and 9 bases from J, the junction kept 7 bases outside the gene matches. CDR1 is LNHDA and CDR2 is SQIVND in the germline V gene (reference sequence).

The chain employs TRBV19 and TRBJ1-2; D not certain. This CDR3 spans 12 amino acids. With 10 bases removed from V and 5 bases from J, the gap between germline ends came to 14 bases. Germline assignment: CDR1 LNHDA and CDR2 SQIVND (reference sequence). CDR3 sequence reads: CATPGRDYGYTF. The CDR3 nucleotides are TGTGCCACCCCCGGGCGGGATTATGGCTACACCTTC.

This rearrangement joins TRBV9 to TRBJ2-7, with D perhaps matching TRBD2 (5 bases). The CDR3 has 13 amino acids. Germline V CDR1 and CDR2: SGDLS, YYNGEE. V was clipped by 1 base and J by 5 bases, with 10 bases between them. The CDR3 DNA is TGTGCCAGCAGCGTATCAGCGGTCAACGAGCAGTACTTC. Protein sequence: CASSVSAVNEQYF.

This chain uses TRBV18 with TRBJ1-6; D ambiguous. This CDR3 comprises 17 residues. CDR1 is KGHSH, CDR2 LQKENI, per germline. V lost 1 base to trimming and J lost 8 bases, with 18 bases between them. This CDR3 reads CASSPLIAGQGDSPLHF. CDR3 DNA sequence: TGTGCCAGCTCACCACTTATTGCGGGTCAAGGAGATTCACCCCTCCACTTT.

The CDR3 here is CASSLSSGSSYEQYF. The CDR3 nucleotides read TGTGCCAGCAGCTTATCTAGCGGGAGCTCCTACGAGCAGTACTTC. V gene TRBV7-6 combines with J gene TRBJ2-7; 10 positions match TRBD2. Trimming cost V 2 bases and J 0 bases; bases outside gene matches: 1. Germline CDR1 and CDR2: SGHVS and FNYEAQ. The CDR3 runs 15 residues.

This chain connects TRBV4-3 to TRBJ2-4, with D maybe TRBD2 (6 bases). The CDR3 is 16 amino acids. Trimming cost V 2 bases and J 0 bases, with 11 bases left between them. From germline, CDR1 is LGHNA and CDR2 YSLEER. The CDR3 DNA reads as TGCGCCAGCAGCCAAAGTAGCGGATCAGCCAAAAACATTCAGTACTTC. Protein product: CASSQSSGSAKNIQYF.

CDR3 residues: CASSSGYTQYF. DNA for the CDR3: TGTGCCAGCAGTAGCGGGTATACGCAGTATTTT. The V and J genes are TRBV5-4 and TRBJ2-3; 7 bases are a match to TRBD2. The J segment lost 7 bases and the V segment lost 5 bases, leaving 1 base of the junction unmatched. Germline V lookup: CDR1 SGHNT, CDR2 YYREEE (reference sequence). The CDR3 has 11 residues.

The chain joins TRBV19 to TRBJ1-2; D is uncertain. Germline CDR1 LNHDA, CDR2 SQIVND (reference sequence). The CDR3 extends over 12 amino acids. Trimming took off 5 bases at V and 4 bases at J, with 8 bases between the two ends. The CDR3 sequence: CASSVDFYGYTF. The DNA for the CDR3 is TGTGCCAGTAGTGTCGACTTCTATGGCTACACCTTC.

V and J are TRBV7-9 and TRBJ2-7; D possibly corresponds to TRBD2 (6 bases). Germline-derived CDR1 and CDR2 are SEHNR and FQNEAQ (reference sequence). The length of the CDR3 is 15 residues. The V and J ends lost 1 base and 2 bases respectively, with 12 bases between them. Here the CDR3 DNA reads TGTGCCAGCAGCTTAGACCTCGGCGGGGCCTACGAGCAGTACTTC. Translation: CASSLDLGGAYEQYF.

The rearrangement uses TRBV18 and TRBJ2-3; D is possibly TRBD2 (6 bases). Germline CDR1 reads KGHSH; CDR2 reads LQKENI. Trimming removed 3 bases at V and 4 bases at J, with 8 bases between. This CDR3 has 13 residues. CDR3 protein: CASSPGGADTQYF. The CDR3 nucleotides are TGTGCCAGCTCACCTGGAGGGGCAGATACGCAGTATTTT. Together with reference TRBV18 and TRBJ2-3, the CDR3 gives the full variable domain: NAGVMQNPRHLVRRRGQEARLRCSPMKGHSHVYWYRQLPEEGLKFMVYLQKENIIDESGMPKERFSAEFPKEGPSILRIQQVVRGDSAAYFCASSPGGADTQYFGPGTRLTVL.

This clone was seen just once. The chain combines TRBV28 with TRBJ1-2, with D possibly matching TRBD1 (5 bases). CDR3 length equals 14 residues. V lost 6 bases and J 4 bases, leaving 15 bases between the germline ends. Germline V gives CDR1 MDHEN, CDR2 SYDVKM. In DNA form, the CDR3 reads TGTGCCAGCAGCCACAGGCCCGAGGTCTATGGCTACACCTTC. Protein product: CASSHRPEVYGYTF.

This clone was recorded only once. The chain recombines TRBV24-1 with TRBJ1-5, with a weak D call TRBD1 (5 bases). Germline V gives CDR1 KGHDR, CDR2 SFDVKD. The CDR3 consists of 12 residues. Trimming pared 8 bases from V and 4 bases from J, leaving 8 bases between. The CDR3 is CATNQGNQPQHF. The CDR3 DNA follows: TGTGCCACCAATCAGGGTAATCAGCCCCAGCATTTT.

This clone was detected a few times. The CDR3 DNA follows: TGTGCCAGCATATCTCGACAGATTAACTATGGCTACACCTTC. It encodes CASISRQINYGYTF. The chain has TRBV2 and TRBJ1-2; D is possibly TRBD1 (5 bases). Looked up from germline, CDR1 is SNHLY and CDR2 is FYNNEI. Trimming shortened V by 7 bases and J by 1 base, and 13 bases separated the two germline ends. CDR3 length: 14 amino acids.

V usage is TRBV6-6 and J usage is TRBJ1-1; TRBD1 might be the D (5 bases). Germline V gene data show CDR1 as MNHNY and CDR2 as SVGAGI (reference sequence). V was trimmed by 2 bases and J by 1 base, leaving 11 bases between them. The CDR3 has 15 amino acids. CDR3 in amino acids: CASSYGGLGNTEAFF. In nucleotides, the CDR3 is TGTGCCAGCAGTTACGGGGGGTTGGGGAACACTGAAGCTTTCTTT.

The chain joins TRBV6-5 to TRBJ1-4; the D is unclear. This CDR3 region has 15 residues. Germline V gives CDR1 MNHEY, CDR2 SVGAGI. V was trimmed by 0 bases and J by 8 bases, leaving 13 bases between them. CDR3 DNA: TGTGCCAGCAGTTACTCGCCTGGAGGAAGGGAAAAACTGTTTTTT. Amino acid sequence: CASSYSPGGREKLFF.